This is a list of T cell receptor beta chains from one sample in a study of T cells in Graves' hyperthyroidism and ophthalmopathy. TCRdb re-called the multiplex PCR reads with MiXCR, one entry per CDR3 protein. The sample has roughly 700,000 distinct CDR3 sequences, 15% to 20% seen once. The sequenced sample was blood. The receptors were gathered from a man between 50 and 59 years old with Graves' hyperthyroidism. Both conserved end residues are part of each CDR3. Fields, in order: J gene, CDR3 length, D gene, V gene, clone size, CDR3 DNA, CDR3 protein. The D gene is left open where the match is weak. Size is omitted from some rows. Given values are once, few, many or a class for expanded clones.

J gene: TRBJ2-7; CDR3 length: 15; D gene: NA; V gene: TRBV20-1; clone size: NA; CDR3 DNA: TGCAGTGCTGGAGATCTGGGGGGGCGGGCTTACGAGCAGTACTTC; CDR3 protein: CSAGDLGGRAYEQYF
J gene: TRBJ1-1; CDR3 length: 12; D gene: NA; V gene: TRBV5-6; clone size: few; CDR3 DNA: TGTGCCAGCAGCTTGGCGGCAGCCGAAGCTTTCTTT; CDR3 protein: CASSLAAAEAFF
J gene: TRBJ2-2; CDR3 length: 14; D gene: NA; V gene: TRBV7-3; clone size: NA; CDR3 DNA: TGTGCCAGCTCCACGGGACCGAACATCGGGGAGCTGTTTTTT; CDR3 protein: CASSTGPNIGELFF
J gene: TRBJ2-7; CDR3 length: 15; D gene: NA; V gene: TRBV7-8; clone size: few; CDR3 DNA: TGTGCCAGCAGCACCAAGCGGGTCCTCTCCTACGAGCAGTACTTC; CDR3 protein: CASSTKRVLSYEQYF
J gene: TRBJ1-1; CDR3 length: 15; D gene: NA; V gene: TRBV5-1; clone size: many; CDR3 DNA: TGCGCCAGCAGCCCTGGGGAGGGACCGAACACTGAAGCTTTCTTT; CDR3 protein: CASSPGEGPNTEAFF
J gene: TRBJ2-4; CDR3 length: 18; D gene: NA; V gene: TRBV2; clone size: many; CDR3 DNA: TGTGCCAGCACAGAGCCATGGTACAGGTCGACAGTCAAAAACATTCAGTACTTC; CDR3 protein: CASTEPWYRSTVKNIQYF
J gene: TRBJ2-7; CDR3 length: 13; D gene: NA; V gene: TRBV7-2; clone size: NA; CDR3 DNA: TGTGCCAGCAGCTTTAATATATACTACGAGCAGTACTTC; CDR3 protein: CASSFNIYYEQYF
J gene: TRBJ1-3; CDR3 length: 19; D gene: TRBD1; V gene: TRBV6-1; clone size: many; CDR3 DNA: TGTGCCAGCAGTTCCCCGGGACAGGCTTCTTACTACTCTGGAAACACCATATATTTT; CDR3 protein: CASSSPGQASYYSGNTIYF
J gene: TRBJ1-1; CDR3 length: 13; D gene: NA; V gene: TRBV11-2; clone size: many; CDR3 DNA: TGTGCCAGCAGCCCGACAGAGGACACTGAAGCTTTCTTT; CDR3 protein: CASSPTEDTEAFF
J gene: TRBJ2-2; CDR3 length: 16; D gene: NA; V gene: TRBV11-2; clone size: many; CDR3 DNA: TGTGCCAGCAGCCCAAGGACAGAACAGAACACCGGGGAGCTGTTTTTT; CDR3 protein: CASSPRTEQNTGELFF
J gene: TRBJ2-7; CDR3 length: 14; D gene: NA; V gene: TRBV29-1; clone size: many; CDR3 DNA: TGCAGCGTTGAAAAGGGGAGGCCTCCCTACGAGCAGTACTTC; CDR3 protein: CSVEKGRPPYEQYF
J gene: TRBJ2-1; CDR3 length: 16; D gene: TRBD1; V gene: TRBV7-2; clone size: once; CDR3 DNA: TGTGCCAGCAGCTTAGGCGGACAGGGGGTGTACAATGAGCAGTTCTTC; CDR3 protein: CASSLGGQGVYNEQFF
J gene: TRBJ2-1; CDR3 length: 15; D gene: TRBD2; V gene: TRBV12-3/TRBV12-4; clone size: NA; CDR3 DNA: TGTGCCAGCAGTTTAGGACTAGCAAGTAGCCGGAGGCAGTTCTTC; CDR3 protein: CASSLGLASSRRQFF
J gene: TRBJ2-2; CDR3 length: 12; D gene: NA; V gene: TRBV9; clone size: NA; CDR3 DNA: TGTGCCAGCAGGGGACACTCCGGGGAGCTGTTTTTT; CDR3 protein: CASRGHSGELFF
J gene: TRBJ2-5; CDR3 length: 14; D gene: TRBD2; V gene: TRBV28; clone size: many; CDR3 DNA: TGTGCCAGCAGTAATAGCGGGAGTAGGGAGACCCAGTACTTC; CDR3 protein: CASSNSGSRETQYF
J gene: TRBJ1-1; CDR3 length: 14; D gene: TRBD1; V gene: TRBV2; clone size: many; CDR3 DNA: TGTGCCAGCAGTCCGACAGGGTTTAACACTGAAGCTTTCTTT; CDR3 protein: CASSPTGFNTEAFF
J gene: TRBJ2-7; CDR3 length: 12; D gene: NA; V gene: TRBV12-3/TRBV12-4; clone size: many; CDR3 DNA: TGTGCCAGCAGCTGGGGACCTTACGAGCAGTACTTC; CDR3 protein: CASSWGPYEQYF
J gene: TRBJ1-3; CDR3 length: 18; D gene: NA; V gene: TRBV11-2; clone size: few; CDR3 DNA: TGTGCCAGCAGCTTAGTGAGGAGGGACGGCCTCTCTGGAAACACCATATATTTT; CDR3 protein: CASSLVRRDGLSGNTIYF
J gene: TRBJ2-7; CDR3 length: 14; D gene: NA; V gene: TRBV15; clone size: many; CDR3 DNA: TGTGCCACCAGCAGAGATACGGGTCCCTACGAGCAGTACTTC; CDR3 protein: CATSRDTGPYEQYF
J gene: TRBJ1-2; CDR3 length: 14; D gene: NA; V gene: TRBV24-1; clone size: many; CDR3 DNA: TGTGCCACCAGTGACCCAAACGACAGGCATGGCTACACCTTC; CDR3 protein: CATSDPNDRHGYTF
J gene: TRBJ2-2; CDR3 length: 15; D gene: NA; V gene: TRBV20-1; clone size: few; CDR3 DNA: TGCAGTGCTAGAGGTCATTATTCGAACACCGGGGAGCTGTTTTTT; CDR3 protein: CSARGHYSNTGELFF
J gene: TRBJ1-5; CDR3 length: 15; D gene: TRBD1; V gene: TRBV2; clone size: NA; CDR3 DNA: TGTGCCAGCAGTGCCGACAGGGTCGGCAATCAGCCCCAGCATTTT; CDR3 protein: CASSADRVGNQPQHF
J gene: TRBJ2-7; CDR3 length: 16; D gene: NA; V gene: TRBV4-3; clone size: NA; CDR3 DNA: TGCGCCAGCAGCCAAGATGAGGTAGCAGGGACCTACGAGCAGTACTTC; CDR3 protein: CASSQDEVAGTYEQYF
J gene: TRBJ2-7; CDR3 length: 13; D gene: NA; V gene: TRBV30; clone size: many; CDR3 DNA: TGTGCCTGGAGGGCGGACCTCTCCTACGAGCAGTACTTC; CDR3 protein: CAWRADLSYEQYF
J gene: TRBJ1-2; CDR3 length: 16; D gene: TRBD1; V gene: TRBV20-1; clone size: few; CDR3 DNA: TGCAGTGCTAGAGATGCGGGGACAGGGGAAAGCGATGGCTACACCTTC; CDR3 protein: CSARDAGTGESDGYTF
J gene: TRBJ2-5; CDR3 length: 14; D gene: NA; V gene: TRBV6-1; clone size: many; CDR3 DNA: TGTGCCAGCAGAGCGGGTGGCGGGCCCGAGACCCAGTACTTC; CDR3 protein: CASRAGGGPETQYF
J gene: TRBJ1-5; CDR3 length: 16; D gene: NA; V gene: TRBV3-1; clone size: NA; CDR3 DNA: TGTGCCAGCAGCCAAGGACAGGCGTATAGCAATCAGCCCCAGCATTTT; CDR3 protein: CASSQGQAYSNQPQHF
J gene: TRBJ2-4; CDR3 length: 14; D gene: TRBD1; V gene: TRBV20-1; clone size: NA; CDR3 DNA: TGCAGTGCTGATCCCCGGGACAGCAAAAACATTCAGTACTTC; CDR3 protein: CSADPRDSKNIQYF
J gene: TRBJ2-2; CDR3 length: 15; D gene: TRBD2; V gene: TRBV28; clone size: few; CDR3 DNA: TGTGCCAGCAGCTGGTGGGCTAGCGGGACCGGGGAGCTGTTTTTT; CDR3 protein: CASSWWASGTGELFF
J gene: TRBJ2-5; CDR3 length: 14; D gene: NA; V gene: TRBV2; clone size: many; CDR3 DNA: TGTGCCAGCAGTGAGGGCTCGAGTGGGCAGACCCAGTACTTC; CDR3 protein: CASSEGSSGQTQYF
J gene: TRBJ2-2; CDR3 length: 14; D gene: TRBD2; V gene: TRBV3-1; clone size: NA; CDR3 DNA: TGTGCCAGCAGCCGCGGGAGGGCCTCCGGGGAGCTGTTTTTT; CDR3 protein: CASSRGRASGELFF
J gene: TRBJ2-7; CDR3 length: 15; D gene: TRBD2; V gene: TRBV3-1; clone size: many; CDR3 DNA: TGTGCCAGCAGCCAAGGGACTAGCGGGATTCGGGAGCAGTACTTC; CDR3 protein: CASSQGTSGIREQYF
J gene: TRBJ1-2; CDR3 length: 14; D gene: NA; V gene: TRBV19; clone size: NA; CDR3 DNA: TGTGCCAGTAGTACGTACCCCTGGAACTATGGCTACACCTTC; CDR3 protein: CASSTYPWNYGYTF
J gene: TRBJ2-7; CDR3 length: 13; D gene: NA; V gene: TRBV20-1; clone size: few; CDR3 DNA: TGCAGTGCCGTAGACACTCTAGACTACGAGCAGTACTTC; CDR3 protein: CSAVDTLDYEQYF
J gene: TRBJ2-2; CDR3 length: 13; D gene: NA; V gene: TRBV12-3/TRBV12-4; clone size: many; CDR3 DNA: TGTGCCAGCAGCGACCAGAACACCGGGGAGCTGTTTTTT; CDR3 protein: CASSDQNTGELFF
J gene: TRBJ2-7; CDR3 length: 16; D gene: TRBD2; V gene: TRBV3-1; clone size: many; CDR3 DNA: TGTGCCAGCAGCCAAAGGGCTAGCGGGGGAAACTACGAGCAGTACTTC; CDR3 protein: CASSQRASGGNYEQYF